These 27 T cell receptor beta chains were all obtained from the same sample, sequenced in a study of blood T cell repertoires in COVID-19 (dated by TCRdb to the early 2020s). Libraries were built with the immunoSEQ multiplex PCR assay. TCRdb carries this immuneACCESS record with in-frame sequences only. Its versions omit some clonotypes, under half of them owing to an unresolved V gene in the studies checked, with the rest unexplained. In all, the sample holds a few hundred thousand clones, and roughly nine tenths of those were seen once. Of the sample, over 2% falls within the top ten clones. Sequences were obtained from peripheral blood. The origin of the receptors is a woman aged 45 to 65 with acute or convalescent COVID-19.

For the CDR3, the DNA is TGCGCCAGCAGCCAAGGGGAGATCTCCTACGAGCAGTACTTC. Translated: CASSQGEISYEQYF. The V call is TRBV4-1, the J call TRBJ2-7, with D possibly matching TRBD2 (5 bases). This CDR3 spans 14 amino acids. CDR1 is MGHRA and CDR2 is YSYEKL in the germline V gene. V was cut by 1 base and J by 0 bases, with 7 bases left in between.

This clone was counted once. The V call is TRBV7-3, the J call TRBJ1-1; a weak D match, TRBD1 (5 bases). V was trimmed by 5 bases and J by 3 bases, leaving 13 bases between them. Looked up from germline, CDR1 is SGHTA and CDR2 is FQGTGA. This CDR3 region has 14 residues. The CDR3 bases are TGTGCCAGCAGCCCTATCGGGGGGTACACTGAAGCTTTCTTT. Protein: CASSPIGGYTEAFF.

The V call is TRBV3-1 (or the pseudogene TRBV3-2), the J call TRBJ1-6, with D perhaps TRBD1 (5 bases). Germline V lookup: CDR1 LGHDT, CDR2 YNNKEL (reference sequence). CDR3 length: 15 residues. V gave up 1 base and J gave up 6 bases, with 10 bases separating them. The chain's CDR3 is CASSQGGLINSPLHF. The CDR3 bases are TGTGCCAGCAGCCAAGGGGGCCTGATTAATTCACCCCTCCACTTT.

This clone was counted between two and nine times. The CDR3 sequence: CASSARGGGGNEKLFF. The CDR3 DNA reads TGTGCCAGCAGTGCCAGAGGAGGGGGGGGTAATGAAAAACTGTTTTTT. The rearrangement joins TRBV6-1 to TRBJ1-4; D perhaps matches TRBD1 (6 bases). The V end lost 4 bases, the J end lost 4 bases, and 16 bases lay between the germline ends. This CDR3 contains 16 residues. CDR1 is MNHNS and CDR2 is SASEGT in the germline V gene.

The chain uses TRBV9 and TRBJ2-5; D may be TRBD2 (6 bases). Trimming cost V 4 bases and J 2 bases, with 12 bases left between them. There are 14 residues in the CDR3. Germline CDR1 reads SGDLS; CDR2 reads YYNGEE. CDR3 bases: TGTGCCAGCAGCATCGGGACTCATCAAGAGACCCAGTACTTC. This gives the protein CASSIGTHQETQYF.

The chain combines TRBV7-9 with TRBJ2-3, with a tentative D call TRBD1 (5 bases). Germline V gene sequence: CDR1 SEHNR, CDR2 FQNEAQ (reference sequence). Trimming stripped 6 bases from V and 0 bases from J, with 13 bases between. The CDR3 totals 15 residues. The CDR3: CASSYDSSSTDTQYF. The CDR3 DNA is TGTGCCAGCAGTTATGACAGCTCCAGCACAGATACGCAGTATTTT.

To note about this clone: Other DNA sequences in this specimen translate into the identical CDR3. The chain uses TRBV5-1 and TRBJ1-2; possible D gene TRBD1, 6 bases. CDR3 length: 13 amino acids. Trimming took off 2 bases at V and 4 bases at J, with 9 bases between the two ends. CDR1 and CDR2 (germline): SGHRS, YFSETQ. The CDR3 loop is CASSLQGGYGYTF. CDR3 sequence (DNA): TGCGCCAGCAGCTTACAGGGTGGCTATGGCTACACCTTC.

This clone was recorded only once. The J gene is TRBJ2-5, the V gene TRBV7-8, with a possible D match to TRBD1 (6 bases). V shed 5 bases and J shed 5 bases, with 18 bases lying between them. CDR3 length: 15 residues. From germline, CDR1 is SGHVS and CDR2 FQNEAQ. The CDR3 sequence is CASSREQGRVETQYF. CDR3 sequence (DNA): TGTGCCAGCAGCCGAGAGCAGGGGCGCGTGGAGACCCAGTACTTC. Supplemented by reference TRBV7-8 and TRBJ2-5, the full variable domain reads GAGVSQSPRYKVAKRGQDVALRCDPISGHVSLFWYQQALGQGPEFLTYFQNEAQLDKSGLPSDRFFAERPEGSVSTLKIQRTQQEDSAVYLCASSREQGRVETQYFGPGTRLLVL.

CDR3 DNA: TGTGCCACCTTGTCTAGCGGGACCCTGTACAATGAGCAGTTCTTC. It codes for CATLSSGTLYNEQFF. The gene calls are TRBV6-5 and TRBJ2-1, with TRBD2 matching over 9 bases. Germline V lookup: CDR1 MNHEY, CDR2 SVGAGI. V dropped 10 bases and J dropped 4; count of bases not matched to a gene: 11. The CDR3 has 15 residues.

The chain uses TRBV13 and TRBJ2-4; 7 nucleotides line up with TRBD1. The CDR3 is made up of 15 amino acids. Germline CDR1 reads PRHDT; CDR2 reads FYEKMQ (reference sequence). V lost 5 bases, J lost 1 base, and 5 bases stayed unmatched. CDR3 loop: CASSLTTGAKNIQYF. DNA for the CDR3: TGTGCCAGCAGCCTCACGACAGGGGCCAAAAACATTCAGTACTTC.

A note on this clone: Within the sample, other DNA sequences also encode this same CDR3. The chain's CDR3 is CASSSTSGSGNEQFF. As DNA, the CDR3 is TGCGCCAGCAGCTCGACTAGCGGGAGTGGCAATGAGCAGTTCTTC. The chain couples TRBV10-1 to TRBJ2-1, with 12 bases fitting TRBD2. Trimming removed 6 bases from V and 6 bases from J; junction bases left unmatched: 6. The CDR3 is made up of 15 amino acids. Looked up from germline, CDR1 is WNHNN and CDR2 is SYGVQD (reference sequence).

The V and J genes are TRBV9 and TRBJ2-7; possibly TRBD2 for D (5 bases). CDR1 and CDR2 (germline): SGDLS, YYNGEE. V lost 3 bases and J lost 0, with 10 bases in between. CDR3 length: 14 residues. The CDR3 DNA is TGTGCCAGCAGCGGCGGGCCATTCTCCTACGAGCAGTACTTC. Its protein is CASSGGPFSYEQYF.

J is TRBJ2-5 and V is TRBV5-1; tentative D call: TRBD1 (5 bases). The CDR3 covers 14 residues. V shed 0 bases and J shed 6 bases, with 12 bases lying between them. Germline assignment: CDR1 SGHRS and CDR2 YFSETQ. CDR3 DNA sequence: TGCGCCAGCAGCTTGGCGCAGGGCCCAAAGACCCAGTACTTC. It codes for CASSLAQGPKTQYF.

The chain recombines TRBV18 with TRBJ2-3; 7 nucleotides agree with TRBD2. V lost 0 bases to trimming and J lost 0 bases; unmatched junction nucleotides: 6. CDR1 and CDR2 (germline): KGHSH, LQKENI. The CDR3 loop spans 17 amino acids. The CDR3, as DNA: TGTGCCAGCTCACCACCCAGCGGGGAAACTAGCACAGATACGCAGTATTTT. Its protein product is CASSPPSGETSTDTQYF.

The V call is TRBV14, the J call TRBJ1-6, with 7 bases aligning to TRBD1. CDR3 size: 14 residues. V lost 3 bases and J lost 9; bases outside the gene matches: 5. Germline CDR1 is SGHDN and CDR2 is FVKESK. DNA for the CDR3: TGTGCCAGCAGCCAGACAGGGATGGGTTCACCCCTCCACTTT. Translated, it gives CASSQTGMGSPLHF. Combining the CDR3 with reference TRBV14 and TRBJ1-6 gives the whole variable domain EAGVTQFPSHSVIEKGQTVTLRCDPISGHDNLYWYRRVMGKEIKFLLHFVKESKQDESGMPNNRFLAERTGGTYSTLKVQPAELEDSGVYFCASSQTGMGSPLHFGNGTRLTVT.

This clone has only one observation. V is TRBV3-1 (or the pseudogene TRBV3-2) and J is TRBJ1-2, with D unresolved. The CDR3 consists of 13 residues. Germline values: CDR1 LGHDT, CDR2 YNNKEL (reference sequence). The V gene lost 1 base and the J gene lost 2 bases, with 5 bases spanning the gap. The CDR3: CASSQVRNYGYTF. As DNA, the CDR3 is TGTGCCAGCAGCCAAGTGCGAAACTATGGCTACACCTTC.

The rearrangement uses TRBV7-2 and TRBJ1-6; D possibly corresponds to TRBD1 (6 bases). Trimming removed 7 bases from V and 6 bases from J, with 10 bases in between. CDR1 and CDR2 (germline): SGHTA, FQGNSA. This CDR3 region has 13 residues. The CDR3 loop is CASTWTVNSPLHF. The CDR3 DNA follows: TGTGCCAGCACTTGGACAGTTAATTCACCCCTCCACTTT.

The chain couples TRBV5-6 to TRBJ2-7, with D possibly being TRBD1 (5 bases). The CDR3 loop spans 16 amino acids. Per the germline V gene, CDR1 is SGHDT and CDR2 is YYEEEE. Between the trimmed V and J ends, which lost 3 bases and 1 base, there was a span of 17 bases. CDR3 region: CASSSTAGIFSYEQYF. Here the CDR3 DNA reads TGTGCCAGCAGCTCTACGGCAGGGATCTTTTCCTACGAGCAGTACTTC.

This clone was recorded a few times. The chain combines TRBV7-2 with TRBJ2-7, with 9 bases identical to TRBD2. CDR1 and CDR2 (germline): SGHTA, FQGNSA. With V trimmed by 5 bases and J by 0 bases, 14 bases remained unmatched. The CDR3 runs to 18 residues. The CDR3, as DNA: TGTGCCAGCAGCCCCGGCGTGTTTAAGCGGGAGGCCTCCTACGAGCAGTACTTC. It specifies CASSPGVFKREASYEQYF.

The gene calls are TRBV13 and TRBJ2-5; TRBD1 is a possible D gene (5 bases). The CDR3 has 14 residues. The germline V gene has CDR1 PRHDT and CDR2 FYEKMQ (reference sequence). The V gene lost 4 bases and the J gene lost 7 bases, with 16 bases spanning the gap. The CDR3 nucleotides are TGTGCCAGCAGCTCCAGGGCGCGGATTGCGACCCAGTACTTC. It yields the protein CASSSRARIATQYF.

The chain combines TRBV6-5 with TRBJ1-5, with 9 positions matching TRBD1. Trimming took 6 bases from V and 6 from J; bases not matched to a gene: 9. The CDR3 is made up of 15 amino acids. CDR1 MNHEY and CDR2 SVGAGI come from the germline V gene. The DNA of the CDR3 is TGTGCCAGCAGACTGCGGACAGGGGTGGTTCAGCCCCAGCATTTT. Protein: CASRLRTGVVQPQHF.

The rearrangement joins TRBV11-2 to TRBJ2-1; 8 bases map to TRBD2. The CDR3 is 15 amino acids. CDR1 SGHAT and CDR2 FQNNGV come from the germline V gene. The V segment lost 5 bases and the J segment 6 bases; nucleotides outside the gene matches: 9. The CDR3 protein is CASSPGRAHVNEQFF. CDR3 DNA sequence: TGTGCCAGCAGCCCCGGGAGGGCCCACGTCAATGAGCAGTTCTTC.

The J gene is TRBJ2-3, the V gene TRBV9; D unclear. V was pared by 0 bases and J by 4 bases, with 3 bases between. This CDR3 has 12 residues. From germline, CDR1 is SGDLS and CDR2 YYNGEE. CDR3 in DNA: TGTGCCAGCAGCGTAGTCGCAGATACGCAGTATTTT. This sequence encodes CASSVVADTQYF.

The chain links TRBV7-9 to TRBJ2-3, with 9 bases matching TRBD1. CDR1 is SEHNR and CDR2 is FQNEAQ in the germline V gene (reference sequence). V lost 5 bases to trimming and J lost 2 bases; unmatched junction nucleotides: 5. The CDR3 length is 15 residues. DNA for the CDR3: TGTGCCAGCAGCCCAACAGGGGGCTTCACAGATACGCAGTATTTT. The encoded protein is CASSPTGGFTDTQYF.

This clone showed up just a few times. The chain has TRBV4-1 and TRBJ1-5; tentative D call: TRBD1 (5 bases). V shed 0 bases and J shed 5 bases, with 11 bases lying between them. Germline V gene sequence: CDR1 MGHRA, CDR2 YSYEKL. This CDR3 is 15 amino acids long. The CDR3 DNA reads TGCGCCAGCAGCCAAGACCCCGGCAGGGATCAGCCCCAGCATTTT. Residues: CASSQDPGRDQPQHF.

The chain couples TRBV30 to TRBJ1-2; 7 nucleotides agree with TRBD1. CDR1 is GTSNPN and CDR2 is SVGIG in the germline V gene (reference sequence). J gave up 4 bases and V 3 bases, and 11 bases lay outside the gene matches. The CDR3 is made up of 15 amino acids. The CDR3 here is CAWRPLQGRSYGYTF. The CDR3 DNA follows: TGTGCCTGGAGACCTTTACAGGGGCGTTCCTATGGCTACACCTTC.

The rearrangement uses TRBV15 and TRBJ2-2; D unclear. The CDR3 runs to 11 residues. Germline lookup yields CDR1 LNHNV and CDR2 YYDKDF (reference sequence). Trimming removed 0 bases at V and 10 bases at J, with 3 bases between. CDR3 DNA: TGTGCCACCAGCAGAGATCAGGAGCTGTTTTTT. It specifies CATSRDQELFF.